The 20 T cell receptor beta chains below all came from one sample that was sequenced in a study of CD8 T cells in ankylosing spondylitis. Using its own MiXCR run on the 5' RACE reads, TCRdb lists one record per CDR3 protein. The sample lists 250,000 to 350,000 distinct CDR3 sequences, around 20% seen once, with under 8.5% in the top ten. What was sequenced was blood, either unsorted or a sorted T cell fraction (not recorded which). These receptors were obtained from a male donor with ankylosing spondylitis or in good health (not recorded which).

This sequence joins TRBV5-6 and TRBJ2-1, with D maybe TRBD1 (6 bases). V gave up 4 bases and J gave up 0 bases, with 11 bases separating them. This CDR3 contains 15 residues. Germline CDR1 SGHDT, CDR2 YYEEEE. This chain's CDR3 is CASSAQGRSYNEQFF. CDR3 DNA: TGTGCCAGCAGCGCACAGGGTCGCTCCTACAATGAGCAGTTCTTC.

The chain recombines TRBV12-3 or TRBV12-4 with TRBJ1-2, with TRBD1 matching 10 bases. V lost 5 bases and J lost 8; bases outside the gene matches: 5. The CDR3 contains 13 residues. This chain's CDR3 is CASSPDRGLGYTF. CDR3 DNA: TGTGCCAGCAGTCCCGACAGGGGGCTGGGCTACACCTTC.

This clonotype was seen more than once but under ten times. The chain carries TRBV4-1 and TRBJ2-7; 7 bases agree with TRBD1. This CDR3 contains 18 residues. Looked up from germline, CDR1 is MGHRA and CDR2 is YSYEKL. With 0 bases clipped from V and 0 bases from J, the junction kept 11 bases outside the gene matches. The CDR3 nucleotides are TGCGCCAGCAGCCAAGATAGGAAAACAGGGGCGAGCTCCTACGAGCAGTACGTC. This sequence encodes CASSQDRKTGASSYEQYV.

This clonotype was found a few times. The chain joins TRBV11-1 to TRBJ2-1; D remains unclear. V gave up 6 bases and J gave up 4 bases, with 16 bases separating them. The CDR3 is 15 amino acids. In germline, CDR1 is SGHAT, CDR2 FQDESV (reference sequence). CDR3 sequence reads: CASRPSRIAYNEQFF. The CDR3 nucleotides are TGTGCCAGCAGACCCTCCCGGATAGCATACAATGAGCAGTTCTTC.

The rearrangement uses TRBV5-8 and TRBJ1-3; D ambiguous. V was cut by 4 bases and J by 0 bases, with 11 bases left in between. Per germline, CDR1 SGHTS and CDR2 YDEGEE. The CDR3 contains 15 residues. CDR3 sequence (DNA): TGTGCCAGCAGCATCTACAGAGCCTCTGGAAACACCATATATTTT. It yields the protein CASSIYRASGNTIYF.

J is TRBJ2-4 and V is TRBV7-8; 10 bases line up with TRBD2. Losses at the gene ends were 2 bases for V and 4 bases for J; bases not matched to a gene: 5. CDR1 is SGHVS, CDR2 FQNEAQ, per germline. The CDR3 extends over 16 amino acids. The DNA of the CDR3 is TGTGCCAGCAGCTTAAAGACTAGCGGGCTAAAAAACATTCAGTACTTC. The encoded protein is CASSLKTSGLKNIQYF.

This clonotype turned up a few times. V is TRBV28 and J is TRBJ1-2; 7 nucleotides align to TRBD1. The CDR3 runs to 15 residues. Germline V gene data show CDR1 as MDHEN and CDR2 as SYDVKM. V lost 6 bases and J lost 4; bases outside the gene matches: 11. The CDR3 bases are TGTGCCAGCAGCCTAGGGACAGTTAGTTCCTATGGCTACACCTTC. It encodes CASSLGTVSSYGYTF.

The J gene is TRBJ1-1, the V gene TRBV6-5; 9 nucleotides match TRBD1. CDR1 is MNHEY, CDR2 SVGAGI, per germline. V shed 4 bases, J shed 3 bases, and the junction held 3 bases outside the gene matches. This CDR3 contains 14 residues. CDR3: CASSSGQGYTEAFF. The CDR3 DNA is TGTGCCAGCAGTTCGGGACAGGGCTACACTGAAGCTTTCTTT.

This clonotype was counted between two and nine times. This CDR3 reads CSGKVAGPSTDTQYF. The CDR3 DNA reads TGCAGTGGTAAGGTGGCGGGGCCTAGCACAGATACGCAGTATTTT. V and J are TRBV20-1 and TRBJ2-3, with D possibly being TRBD2 (6 bases). The germline CDR1 and CDR2 sequences are DFQATT and SNEGSKA (reference sequence). Trimming took off 7 bases at V and 0 bases at J, with 17 bases between the two ends. There are 15 residues in the CDR3.

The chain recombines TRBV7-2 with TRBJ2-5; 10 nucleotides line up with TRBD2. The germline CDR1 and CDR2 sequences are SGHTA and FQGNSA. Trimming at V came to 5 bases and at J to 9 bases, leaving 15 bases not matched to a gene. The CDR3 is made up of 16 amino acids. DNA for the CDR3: TGTGCCAGCAGCCACCCTAGCGGGAGAGGGGCGGGGGCCCAGTACTTC. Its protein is CASSHPSGRGAGAQYF.

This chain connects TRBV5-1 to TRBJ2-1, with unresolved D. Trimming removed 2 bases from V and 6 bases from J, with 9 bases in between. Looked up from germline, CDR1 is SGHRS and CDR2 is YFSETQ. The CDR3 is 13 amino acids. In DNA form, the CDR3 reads TGCGCCAGCAGCTTAGAAATCCCCAATGAGCAGTTCTTC. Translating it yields CASSLEIPNEQFF. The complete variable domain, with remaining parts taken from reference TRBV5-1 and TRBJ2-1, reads KAGVTQTPRYLIKTRGQQVTLSCSPISGHRSVSWYQQTPGQGLQFLFEYFSETQRNKGNFPGRFSGRQFSNSRSEMNVSTLELGDSALYLCASSLEIPNEQFFGPGTRLTVL.

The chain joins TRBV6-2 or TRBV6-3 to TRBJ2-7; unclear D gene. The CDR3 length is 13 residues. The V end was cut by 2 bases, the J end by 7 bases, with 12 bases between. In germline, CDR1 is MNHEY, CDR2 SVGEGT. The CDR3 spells CASSYGLPGEQYV. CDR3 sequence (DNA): TGTGCCAGCAGTTACGGGCTACCCGGAGAGCAGTACGTC.

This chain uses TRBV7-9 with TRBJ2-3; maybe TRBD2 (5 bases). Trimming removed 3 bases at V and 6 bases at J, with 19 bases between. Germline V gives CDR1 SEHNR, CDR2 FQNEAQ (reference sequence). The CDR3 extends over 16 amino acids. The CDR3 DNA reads TGTGCCAGCAGCTTCAAGGCGGGTCCGTTTGGGGATACGCAGTATTTT. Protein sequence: CASSFKAGPFGDTQYF.

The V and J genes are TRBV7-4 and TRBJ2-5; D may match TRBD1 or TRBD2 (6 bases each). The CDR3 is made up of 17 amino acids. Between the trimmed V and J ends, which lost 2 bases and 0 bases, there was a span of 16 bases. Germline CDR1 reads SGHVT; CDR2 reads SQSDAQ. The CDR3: CASSLRLKGGHQETQYF. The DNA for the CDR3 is TGTGCCAGCAGCTTAAGGCTAAAGGGGGGCCACCAAGAGACCCAGTACTTC.

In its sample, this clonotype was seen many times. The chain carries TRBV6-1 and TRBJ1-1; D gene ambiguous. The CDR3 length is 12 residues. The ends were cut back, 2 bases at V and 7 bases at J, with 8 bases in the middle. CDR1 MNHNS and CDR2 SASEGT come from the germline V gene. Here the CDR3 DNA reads TGTGCCAGCAGTGAATCGGGATTTGAAGCTTTCTTT. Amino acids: CASSESGFEAFF.

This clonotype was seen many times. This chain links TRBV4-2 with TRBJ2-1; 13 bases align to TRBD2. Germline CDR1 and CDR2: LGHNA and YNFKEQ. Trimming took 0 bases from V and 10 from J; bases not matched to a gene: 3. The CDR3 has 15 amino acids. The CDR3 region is CASSQEALAGGEQFF. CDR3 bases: TGTGCCAGCAGCCAAGAGGCACTAGCGGGAGGGGAGCAGTTCTTC.

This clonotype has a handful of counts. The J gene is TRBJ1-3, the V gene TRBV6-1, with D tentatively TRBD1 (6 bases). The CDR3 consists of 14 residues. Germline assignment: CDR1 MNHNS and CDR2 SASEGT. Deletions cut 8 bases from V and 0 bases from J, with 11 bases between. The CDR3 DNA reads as TGTGCCAGCTGCGACAGGTTCTCTGGAAACACCATATATTTT. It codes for CASCDRFSGNTIYF.

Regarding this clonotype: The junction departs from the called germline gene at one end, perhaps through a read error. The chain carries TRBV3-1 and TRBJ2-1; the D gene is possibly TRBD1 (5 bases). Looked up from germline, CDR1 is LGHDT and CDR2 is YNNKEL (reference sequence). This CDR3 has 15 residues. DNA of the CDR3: TGTGCCAGCAGCCAACAGGGTCCGATGGGCAATGGGCAGTTCTTC. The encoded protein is CASSQQGPMGNGQFF.

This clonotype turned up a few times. The CDR3, as DNA: TGCGCCAGCAGCACGGGGACAGGTGCAGATACGCAGTATTTT. Protein: CASSTGTGADTQYF. The chain uses TRBV5-1 and TRBJ2-3; 8 bases match TRBD1. This CDR3 spans 14 amino acids. Germline values: CDR1 SGHRS, CDR2 YFSETQ. The trim removed 4 bases at V and 4 bases at J, leaving 5 bases unmatched.

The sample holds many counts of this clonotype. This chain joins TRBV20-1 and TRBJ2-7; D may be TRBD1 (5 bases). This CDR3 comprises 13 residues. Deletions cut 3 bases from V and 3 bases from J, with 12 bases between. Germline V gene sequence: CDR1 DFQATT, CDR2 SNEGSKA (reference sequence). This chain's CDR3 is CSASQGNFYEQYV. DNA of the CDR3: TGCAGTGCTAGTCAGGGAAACTTCTACGAGCAGTACGTC.